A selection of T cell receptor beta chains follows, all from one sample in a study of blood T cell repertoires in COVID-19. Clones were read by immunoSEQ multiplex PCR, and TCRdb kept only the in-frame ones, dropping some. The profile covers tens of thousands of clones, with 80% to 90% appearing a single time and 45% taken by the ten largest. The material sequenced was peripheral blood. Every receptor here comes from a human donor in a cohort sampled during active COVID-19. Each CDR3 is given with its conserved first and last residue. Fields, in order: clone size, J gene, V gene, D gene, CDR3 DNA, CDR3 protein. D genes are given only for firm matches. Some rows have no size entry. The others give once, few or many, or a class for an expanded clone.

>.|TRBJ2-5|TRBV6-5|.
TGTGCCAGCAGCCTGGAGGAGGAGACCCAGTACTTC
CASSLEEETQYF
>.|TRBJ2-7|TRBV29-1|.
TGCAGCGTTGTGACAGCAGATCACTACGAGCAGTACTTC
CSVVTADHYEQYF
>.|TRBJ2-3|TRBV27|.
TGTGCCAGCAGTGGAATACTGACAGGTCGCACAGATACGCAGTATTTT
CASSGILTGRTDTQYF
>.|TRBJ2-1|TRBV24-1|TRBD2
TGTGCCACCAGTGACTGGACTAGCGGGAGTGATGAGCAGTTCTTC
CATSDWTSGSDEQFF
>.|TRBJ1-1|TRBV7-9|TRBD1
TGTGCCAGCAGCACAGACAGGGTAGGGACTGAAGCTTTCTTT
CASSTDRVGTEAFF
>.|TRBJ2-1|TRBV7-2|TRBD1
TGTGCCAGCAGCCCCTCAAGGGGGCGCAGCTACAATGAGCAGTTCTTC
CASSPSRGRSYNEQFF
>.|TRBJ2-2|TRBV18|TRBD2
TGTGCCAGCTCACCACTGGGAACTAGCGGAACCGGGGAGCTGTTTTTT
CASSPLGTSGTGELFF
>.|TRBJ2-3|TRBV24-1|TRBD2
TGTGCCACCAGTGATCTCAGGACTAGCGGGAGTGCGAGAGATACGCAGTATTTT
CATSDLRTSGSARDTQYF
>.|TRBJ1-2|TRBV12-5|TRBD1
TGTGCTAGTGGTCAACAGGGGGGATATGGCTACACCTTC
CASGQQGGYGYTF
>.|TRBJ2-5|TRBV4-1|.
TGCGCCAGCAGCCAAGATTGGGCAAAGGTCCGGGAGACCCAGTACTTC
CASSQDWAKVRETQYF
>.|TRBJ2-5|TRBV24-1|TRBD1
TGTGCCACCAGTGATTTGCTTCCGGGACAGCAAGAGACCCAGTACTTC
CATSDLLPGQQETQYF
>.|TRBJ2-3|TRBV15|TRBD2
TGTGCCACCAGCACAACCGGACTAGCGGCCACAGATACGCAGTATTTT
CATSTTGLAATDTQYF
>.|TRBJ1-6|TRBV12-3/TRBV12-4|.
TGTGCCAGCAGTGCAGGGAATGGCCCACCCCTCCACTTT
CASSAGNGPPLHF
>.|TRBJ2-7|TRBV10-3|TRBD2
TGTGCCATCAGTGGACTAGCGGGAGGGCCGGCCTACGAGCAGTACTTC
CAISGLAGGPAYEQYF
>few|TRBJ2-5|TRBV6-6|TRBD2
TGTGCCAGCAGTCTCTCCCGGTCGACTAGCGGGACCATGAGAGAAGAGACCCAGTACTTC
CASSLSRSTSGTMREETQYF
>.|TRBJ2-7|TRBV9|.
TGTGCCAGCAGCGTAGGGGAAGGGGGATACTACGAGCAGTACTTC
CASSVGEGGYYEQYF
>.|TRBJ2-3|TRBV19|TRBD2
TGTGCCAGTAGAAATCCGGGACTAGCGGGAGGCTGGCCAGATACGCAGTATTTT
CASRNPGLAGGWPDTQYF
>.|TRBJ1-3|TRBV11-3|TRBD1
TGTGCCAGCAGTGACAGGGTACAGACAAACACCATATATTTT
CASSDRVQTNTIYF
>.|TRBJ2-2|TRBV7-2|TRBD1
TGTGCCAGCACCGACCCACCCGGGACAGGGAACACCGGGGAGCTGTTTTTT
CASTDPPGTGNTGELFF
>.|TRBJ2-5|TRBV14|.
TGTGCCAGCAGCCAACAGGGGGGTCAAGAGACCCAGTACTTC
CASSQQGGQETQYF
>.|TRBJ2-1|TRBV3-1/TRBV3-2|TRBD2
TGTGCCAGCAGCCCCGATGGTCGTTACACTAGCGGGGGGACTGAGCAGTTCTTC
CASSPDGRYTSGGTEQFF
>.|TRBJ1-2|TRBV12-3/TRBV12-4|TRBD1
TGTGCCAGCAGTTTACGGACAGGGGTGGGCTACACCTTC
CASSLRTGVGYTF
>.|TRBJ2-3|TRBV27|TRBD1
TGTGCCAGCAGCCGACAGGGGGCAAGGACAGATACGCAGTATTTT
CASSRQGARTDTQYF
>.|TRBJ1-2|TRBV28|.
TGTGCCAGCAATGGTGGGCGAACCCCCTATGGCTACACCTTC
CASNGGRTPYGYTF
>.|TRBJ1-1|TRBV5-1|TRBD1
TGCGCCAGCAGTTCAGGGGGCGCGGGCACTGAAGCTTTCTTT
CASSSGGAGTEAFF
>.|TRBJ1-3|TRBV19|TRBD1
TGTGCCAGTAGTATCTTTAGCAGGGGGCCTGGAAACACCATATATTTT
CASSIFSRGPGNTIYF
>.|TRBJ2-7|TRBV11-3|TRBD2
TGTGCCACCGATCAGGGAGGGGACGAGCAGTACTTC
CATDQGGDEQYF
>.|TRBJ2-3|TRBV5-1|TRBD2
TGCGCCAGCAGTTTAGCGGGAGTTCCAGATACGCAGTATTTT
CASSLAGVPDTQYF
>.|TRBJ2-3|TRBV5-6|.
TGTGCCAGCAGCTTGGACCGGTACACAGATACGCAGTATTTT
CASSLDRYTDTQYF
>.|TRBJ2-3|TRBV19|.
TGTGCCAGTAAATCTCTCCGGGGCACAGATACGCAGTATTTT
CASKSLRGTDTQYF
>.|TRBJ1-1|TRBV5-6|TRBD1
TGTGCCAGCAGCTTTTTGGACAGGATTAACACTGAAGCTTTCTTT
CASSFLDRINTEAFF
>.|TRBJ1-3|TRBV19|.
TGTGCCAGTAGTAGAGAACGGGCGGGCCGTGGAAACACCATATATTTT
CASSRERAGRGNTIYF
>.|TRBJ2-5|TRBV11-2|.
TGTGCCAGCAGCTTACAGGAGACCCAGTACTTC
CASSLQETQYF
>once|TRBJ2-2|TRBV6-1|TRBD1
TGTGCCAGCAGTGAATATCCGCGGGACAGGGCTCGTACCGGGGAGCTGTTTTTT
CASSEYPRDRARTGELFF
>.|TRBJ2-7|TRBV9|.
TGTGCCAGCAGCGTAGGCCCAGGGTACGAGCAGTACTTC
CASSVGPGYEQYF
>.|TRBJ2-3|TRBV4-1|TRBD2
TGCGCCAGCAGCCAAGGGGACGTGGGGGTTAGCGGGGGCCGGGATACGCAGTATTTT
CASSQGDVGVSGGRDTQYF
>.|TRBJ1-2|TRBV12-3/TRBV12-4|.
TGTGCCAGCAGTTTAGTAGTCTCTGGCTACACCTTC
CASSLVVSGYTF
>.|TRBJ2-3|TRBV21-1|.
TGTGCCAGCAGCCCCTGGGGGGGGCCTCCCACAGATACGCAGTATTTT
CASSPWGGPPTDTQYF
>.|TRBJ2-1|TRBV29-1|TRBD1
TGCAGCGTGGGACAGGGGTTTTACAATGAGCAGTTCTTC
CSVGQGFYNEQFF
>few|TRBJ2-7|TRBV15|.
TGTGCCACCAGCAGCCCTAATTCCTACGAGCAGTACTTC
CATSSPNSYEQYF
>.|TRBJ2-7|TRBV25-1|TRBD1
TGTGCCAGCAGTGATGCAGGGGGAGTTTACGAGCAGTACTTC
CASSDAGGVYEQYF
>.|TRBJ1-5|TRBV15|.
TGTGCCACCTTCTGGGGCAGCAATCAGCCCCAGCATTTT
CATFWGSNQPQHF
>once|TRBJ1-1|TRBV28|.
TGTGCCAGCAGTTTGCGGGGTTTACTTGAAGCTTTCTTT
CASSLRGLLEAFF
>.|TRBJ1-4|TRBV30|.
TGTGCCTGGTCCCCATCGCTAAAAAATGAAAAACTGTTTTTT
CAWSPSLKNEKLFF
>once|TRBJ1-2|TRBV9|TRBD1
TGTGCCAGCAGCGCAGGGACAGGGAACTATGGCTACACCTTC
CASSAGTGNYGYTF
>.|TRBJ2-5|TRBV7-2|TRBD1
TGTGCCAGCACCCAGAGGACAGGGTTGGAGACCCAGTACTTC
CASTQRTGLETQYF
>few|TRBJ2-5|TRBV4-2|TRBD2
TGTGCCAGCAGCCAAGAACCTAGCGGGGGGGAAGAGACCCAGTACTTC
CASSQEPSGGEETQYF
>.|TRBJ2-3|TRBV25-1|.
TGTGCAACTAGGCTGGGGGCCACAGATACGCAGTATTTT
CATRLGATDTQYF
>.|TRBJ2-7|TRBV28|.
TGTGCCACCTTGCCGACCGGGTCCCCGGTTGAGTACTTC
CATLPTGSPVEYF
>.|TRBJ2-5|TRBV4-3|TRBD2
TGCGCCAGCAGCCAAGTAGCGGGGACTCAAAAAGGGGAGACCCAGTACTTC
CASSQVAGTQKGETQYF